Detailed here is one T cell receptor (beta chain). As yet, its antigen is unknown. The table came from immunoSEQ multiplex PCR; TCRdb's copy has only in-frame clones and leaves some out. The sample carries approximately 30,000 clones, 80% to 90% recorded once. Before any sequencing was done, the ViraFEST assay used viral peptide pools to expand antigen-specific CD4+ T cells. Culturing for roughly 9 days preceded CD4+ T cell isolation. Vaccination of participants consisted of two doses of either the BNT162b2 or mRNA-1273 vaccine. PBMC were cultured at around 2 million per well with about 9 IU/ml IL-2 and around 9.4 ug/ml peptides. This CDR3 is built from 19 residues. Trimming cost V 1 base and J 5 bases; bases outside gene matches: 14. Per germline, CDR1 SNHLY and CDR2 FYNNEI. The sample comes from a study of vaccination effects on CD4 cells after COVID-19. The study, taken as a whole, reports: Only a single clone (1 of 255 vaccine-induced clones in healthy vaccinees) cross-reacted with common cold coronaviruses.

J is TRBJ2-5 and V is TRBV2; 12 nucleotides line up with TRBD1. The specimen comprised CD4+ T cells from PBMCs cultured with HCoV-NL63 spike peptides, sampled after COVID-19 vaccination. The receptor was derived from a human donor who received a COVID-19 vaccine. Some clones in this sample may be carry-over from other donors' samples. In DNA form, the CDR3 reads TGTGCCAGCAGTGAAGTTAGGGGGACAGGGGGCTTACAGGCGGAGACCCAGTACTTC. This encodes CASSEVRGTGGLQAETQYF.